This T cell receptor (beta chain) was found in a study of T cells expressing NK-cell markers. About the research overall: Source material for TCR beta repertoires consisted of sorted CD3+CD56+NKG2C+, CD3+CD56+NKG2C- and CD3+CD56-NKG2C+ T cells. HCMV serostatus: seven of eight sequenced donors positive, one negative.

CDR1 and CDR2 from the germline V gene are ENHRY and SYGVKD. The CDR3 covers 13 residues. With respect to this clonotype: Its antigen is currently unknown.

General study points: In a group of 5 to 7 donors, dominant NKG2C+ clonotypes represented about 1.0-8% of CD8+ T cells.

TCRdb re-called the 5' RACE reads, yielding one record per CDR3 amino acid sequence without DNA. The data include about 460,000 distinct CDR3 sequences; the top ten clones carry around 1.4%. Source material: blood T cells: a sorted CD56 or NKG2C T cell subset, CD4+ or CD8+ T cells, or bulk PBMC T cells (not recorded which). The sequence was collected from a woman aged 45-59 years in good health. This chain connects TRBV10-3 to TRBJ2-7. CDR3 amino acids: CAISKEISYEQYF.